A single sample gave rise to the 3 T cell receptor beta chains below, sequenced in a study of spatial heterogeneity in lung cancer. Whole-study findings and limits: It was found that expanded intratumoral alpha and beta TCR counts tracked tumor mutation counts.

TCRdb ran MiXCR on the 5' RACE reads and lists one entry per CDR3 protein. The data contain about 100,000 distinct CDR3 sequences, 4% to 4.5% of them singletons. Which antigens these TCRs recognize remains unknown. Time point given: sample taken at primary tumor resection. Here the sequenced sample was lung tumor tissue, taken at surgery. These receptors all stem from a male donor with early-stage non-small cell lung cancer.

This clonotype was counted at least ten times. The chain uses TRBV4-2 and TRBJ2-3; weak D call: TRBD1 (5 bases). Germline V gene lookup returns CDR1 LGHNA and CDR2 YNFKEQ. V lost 5 bases and J 0 bases, leaving 15 bases between the germline ends. The CDR3 is made up of 16 amino acids. The CDR3 loop reads CASSLAIHRSTDTQYF. Written as DNA, the CDR3 is TGTGCCAGCAGCTTGGCCATCCACAGGAGCACAGATACGCAGTATTTT.

This clonotype appeared a few times. The rearrangement links TRBV4-2 to TRBJ2-1, with 7 bases identical to TRBD2. The CDR3 contains 16 residues. Trimming at V came to 3 bases and at J to 6 bases, leaving 11 bases not matched to a gene. Germline CDR1 and CDR2: LGHNA and YNFKEQ. CDR3 DNA: TGTGCCAGCAGCCACCCTCTGTCACAGCGGGGCAATGAGCAGTTCTTC. This gives the protein CASSHPLSQRGNEQFF.

This clonotype was seen more than once but under ten times. DNA for the CDR3: TGTGCCAGCAGTGAATTCCGGACAGAAGAGACCCAGTACTTC. It yields the protein CASSEFRTEETQYF. The chain links TRBV2 to TRBJ2-5; a possible D gene is TRBD1 (6 bases). V shed 2 bases and J shed 3 bases, with 10 bases lying between them. Per the germline V gene, CDR1 is SNHLY and CDR2 is FYNNEI. CDR3 length: 14 residues.